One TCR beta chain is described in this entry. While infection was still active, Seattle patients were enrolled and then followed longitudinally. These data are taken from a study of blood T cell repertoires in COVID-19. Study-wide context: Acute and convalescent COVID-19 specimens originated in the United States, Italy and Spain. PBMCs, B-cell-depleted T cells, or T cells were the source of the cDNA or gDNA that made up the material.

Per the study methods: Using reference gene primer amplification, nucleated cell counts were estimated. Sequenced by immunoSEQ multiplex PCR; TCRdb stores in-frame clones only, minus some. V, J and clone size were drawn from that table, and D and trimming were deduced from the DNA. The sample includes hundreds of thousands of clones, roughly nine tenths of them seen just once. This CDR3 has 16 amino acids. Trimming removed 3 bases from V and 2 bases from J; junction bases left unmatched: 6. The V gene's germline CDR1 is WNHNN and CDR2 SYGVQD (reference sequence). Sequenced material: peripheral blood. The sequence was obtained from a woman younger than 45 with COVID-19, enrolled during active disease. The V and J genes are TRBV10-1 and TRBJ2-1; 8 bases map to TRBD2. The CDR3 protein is CASSDRGGLPYNEQFF. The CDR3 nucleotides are TGCGCCAGCAGTGACCGCGGGGGGCTCCCCTACAATGAGCAGTTCTTC.